The 10 T cell receptor beta chains reported below all come from one sample, sequenced in a study of blood T cell repertoires in COVID-19. The method was immunoSEQ multiplex PCR; TCRdb's version includes in-frame clones alone and lacks a portion of them. The sample lists some 300,000 clones, around 89% occurring once. Sequencing input: peripheral blood. The receptor source for this set is a woman in her forties or fifties with COVID-19, enrolled during active disease.

This chain joins TRBV30 and TRBJ1-3; tentatively, D is TRBD1 (5 bases). The CDR3 covers 14 residues. CDR1 is GTSNPN, CDR2 SVGIG, per germline (reference sequence). V was cut by 5 bases and J by 5 bases, with 16 bases left in between. The CDR3 sequence is CAWGRSGNRNTIYF. The CDR3, as DNA: TGTGCCTGGGGAAGGTCAGGGAACAGAAACACCATATATTTT. The full variable domain, completed using reference TRBV30 and TRBJ1-3, is SQTIHQWPATLVQPVGSPLSLECTVEGTSNPNLYWYRQAAGRGLQLLFYSVGIGQISSEVPQNLSASRPQDRQFILSSKKLLLSDSGFYLCAWGRSGNRNTIYFGEGSWLTVV.

The chain couples TRBV6-6 to TRBJ2-7; no clear D gene. This CDR3 contains 14 residues. The V and J ends lost 0 bases and 3 bases respectively, with 9 bases between them. Germline V lookup: CDR1 MNHNY, CDR2 SVGAGI (reference sequence). The CDR3 loop reads CASSYSLGFYEQYF. The CDR3 DNA reads TGTGCCAGCAGTTACTCTCTAGGTTTCTACGAGCAGTACTTC.

The J gene is TRBJ2-3, the V gene TRBV7-9, with 7 bases fitting TRBD2. CDR1 and CDR2 (germline): SEHNR, FQNEAQ (reference sequence). V dropped 5 bases and J dropped 4; count of bases not matched to a gene: 12. The CDR3 runs 16 residues. The CDR3 protein is CASSGGLRERSDTQYF. For the CDR3, the DNA is TGTGCCAGCAGCGGGGGGTTGCGGGAGCGATCAGATACGCAGTATTTT.

This rearrangement joins TRBV19 to TRBJ1-6; 8 bases align to TRBD1. The CDR3 loop spans 16 amino acids. J gave up 8 bases and V 4 bases, and 10 bases lay outside the gene matches. In germline, CDR1 is LNHDA, CDR2 SQIVND (reference sequence). The CDR3 is CASSTYRQGMDSPLHF. As DNA, the CDR3 is TGTGCCAGTAGTACATACCGACAGGGGATGGATTCACCCCTCCACTTT.

The genes are TRBV7-6 and TRBJ2-5; tentatively, D is TRBD2 (6 bases). The CDR3 length is 13 residues. CDR1 and CDR2 (germline): SGHVS, FNYEAQ. V lost 5 bases to trimming and J lost 2 bases, with 9 bases between them. This CDR3 is CASSPGGQETQYF. The CDR3 DNA reads TGTGCCAGCAGCCCTGGAGGGCAAGAGACCCAGTACTTC.

CDR3 nucleotide sequence: TGTGCCAGCAGCGGTGGACAGGGGGCCGGAAGGGTCCGGAATTCACCCCTCCACTTT. Protein sequence: CASSGGQGAGRVRNSPLHF. The chain combines TRBV7-2 with TRBJ1-6; 11 bases line up with TRBD1. Germline trimming cut 5 bases from V and 7 bases from J; bases unmatched to any gene: 16. Germline CDR1 and CDR2: SGHTA and FQGNSA. There are 19 residues in the CDR3.

The chain recombines TRBV7-2 with TRBJ1-6; 7 bases match TRBD1. The germline V gene encodes CDR1 SGHTA and CDR2 FQGNSA. J gave up 5 bases and V 2 bases, and 3 bases lay outside the gene matches. This CDR3 has 15 amino acids. The CDR3 sequence is CASSLRDSHNSPLHF. In nucleotides, the CDR3 is TGTGCCAGCAGCTTAAGGGACAGTCATAATTCACCCCTCCACTTT.

The CDR3 DNA sequence: TGTGCCAGCAGAGAATCGGGACTCTTGAGCTCCTACGAGCAGTACTTC. Protein: CASRESGLLSSYEQYF. This chain connects TRBV6-1 to TRBJ2-7, with a tentative D call TRBD2 (6 bases). The V end was cut by 6 bases, the J end by 0 bases, with 18 bases between. Germline CDR1 and CDR2: MNHNS and SASEGT. This CDR3 comprises 16 residues.

The chain joins TRBV6-2 or TRBV6-3 to TRBJ1-5; possibly TRBD1 for D (5 bases). Trimming removed 2 bases from V and 7 bases from J, with 12 bases in between. Looked up from germline, CDR1 is MNHEY and CDR2 is SVGEGT. This CDR3 is built from 14 residues. The CDR3 nucleotides read TGTGCCAGCAGTTACGCGGGGGACGGGCAGCCCCAGCATTTT. This encodes CASSYAGDGQPQHF.

This clone was observed once. The J gene is TRBJ2-2, the V gene TRBV9; D perhaps matches TRBD2 (5 bases). V was clipped by 4 bases and J by 7 bases, with 17 bases between them. This CDR3 comprises 15 residues. CDR1 is SGDLS and CDR2 is YYNGEE in the germline V gene. The DNA for the CDR3 is TGTGCCAGCAGCTCTATTGGAGGCTTTAGCGGGGAGCTGTTTTTT. This codes for CASSSIGGFSGELFF.